Listed here are 14 T cell receptor beta chains from one sample, sequenced in a study of T cell responses to AZD1222 COVID-19 vaccine. Libraries were prepared by immunoSEQ multiplex PCR; TCRdb keeps only in-frame clonotypes and omits some of them. The sample shows some 190,000 clones, nearly 95% of them seen only once. This sample comprised peripheral blood, obtained 28 days after the second AZD1222 dose. The receptors derive from an adult who received the AZD1222 COVID-19 vaccine.

The chain links TRBV7-2 to TRBJ2-3, with a tentative D call TRBD2 (6 bases). Germline CDR1 is SGHTA and CDR2 is FQGNSA. The CDR3 is made up of 15 amino acids. Trimming took 5 bases from V and 2 from J, leaving 14 bases between them. As DNA, the CDR3 is TGTGCCAGCAGCGCCATGGGACTGCCCACAGATACGCAGTATTTT. Amino acids: CASSAMGLPTDTQYF.

This clone occurred a few times. The CDR3: CASSLEHRPSEKLFF. As DNA, the CDR3 is TGCGCCAGCAGCTTGGAGCACAGGCCCTCTGAAAAACTGTTTTTT. The rearrangement uses TRBV5-1 and TRBJ1-4; TRBD1 might be the D (5 bases). The V end was cut by 0 bases, the J end by 7 bases, with 13 bases between. The CDR3 has 15 residues. Germline values: CDR1 SGHRS, CDR2 YFSETQ.

V gene TRBV7-9 combines with J gene TRBJ2-7, with TRBD2 identical over 12 bases. The CDR3 spans 15 residues. CDR1 and CDR2 from the germline V gene are SEHNR and FQNEAQ (reference sequence). Germline trimming cut 5 bases from V and 2 bases from J; bases unmatched to any gene: 4. CDR3 DNA sequence: TGTGCCAGCAGCCCACTAGCGGGAGGTGCCTACGAGCAGTACTTC. This sequence encodes CASSPLAGGAYEQYF.

The rearrangement uses TRBV7-2 and TRBJ2-5, with D maybe TRBD2 (5 bases). V shed 5 bases and J shed 5 bases, with 15 bases lying between them. Germline-derived CDR1 and CDR2 are SGHTA and FQGNSA. The CDR3 length is 14 residues. In DNA form, the CDR3 reads TGTGCCAGCAGCCCCGGACTGGTGGGGGAGACCCAGTACTTC. Residues: CASSPGLVGETQYF.

V gene TRBV5-5 combines with J gene TRBJ1-2; D call uncertain. V was trimmed by 5 bases and J by 8 bases, leaving 19 bases between them. Germline V gene data show CDR1 as SGHKS and CDR2 as YYEKEE (reference sequence). The CDR3 has 14 residues. CDR3 residues: CASRPGPTEGGYTF. CDR3 nucleotide sequence: TGTGCCAGCAGACCTGGGCCCACGGAAGGGGGCTACACCTTC.

The V gene is TRBV11-2, the J gene TRBJ2-1; the D is unclear. Between the trimmed V and J ends, which lost 3 bases and 6 bases, there was a span of 18 bases. The CDR3 has 16 amino acids. The germline V gene encodes CDR1 SGHAT and CDR2 FQNNGV. In nucleotides, the CDR3 is TGTGCCAGCAGCTTGGCACCAAGTGATGTTAGCAATGAGCAGTTCTTC. Encoded protein: CASSLAPSDVSNEQFF.

This clone was observed a single time. The chain employs TRBV19 and TRBJ1-5; TRBD1 is a possible D gene (5 bases). From germline, CDR1 is LNHDA and CDR2 SQIVND (reference sequence). The length of the CDR3 is 12 residues. Trimming took 7 bases from V and 6 from J, leaving 10 bases between them. CDR3 loop: CASTLGGQPQHF. The CDR3 DNA reads TGTGCCAGTACCCTTGGGGGTCAGCCCCAGCATTTT.

The rearrangement links TRBV6-4 to TRBJ2-7; tentative D call: TRBD1 (6 bases). The germline V gene has CDR1 MRHNA and CDR2 SNTAGT. CDR3 length: 15 amino acids. V lost 3 bases, J lost 0 bases, and 12 bases lay in between. The CDR3 nucleotides read TGTGCCAGCAGTGAGGGGGCGGGTCTCTCCTACGAGCAGTACTTC. It encodes CASSEGAGLSYEQYF.

The V gene is TRBV5-4, the J gene TRBJ2-3, with 11 nucleotides matching TRBD1. V lost 0 bases, J lost 3 bases, and 3 bases stayed unmatched. This CDR3 contains 16 residues. The germline CDR1 and CDR2 sequences are SGHNT and YYREEE (reference sequence). CDR3 nucleotides: TGTGCCAGCAGCTTGGGTGGACAGGGGGCGACAGATACGCAGTATTTT. It is translated as CASSLGGQGATDTQYF.

This rearrangement joins TRBV4-1 to TRBJ1-5; D perhaps matches TRBD1 (5 bases). V lost 4 bases to trimming and J lost 2 bases, with 12 bases between them. CDR1 is MGHRA, CDR2 YSYEKL, per germline. The CDR3 is 15 amino acids. CDR3 coding DNA: TGCGCCAGCAGCCCCCAGGGCTTAGGCAATCAGCCCCAGCATTTT. The encoded protein is CASSPQGLGNQPQHF.

The V and J genes are TRBV6-5 and TRBJ1-1; D unresolved. Trimming shortened V by 0 bases and J by 11 bases, and 13 bases separated the two germline ends. The germline CDR1 and CDR2 sequences are MNHEY and SVGAGI. The CDR3 is 13 amino acids. The CDR3, as DNA: TGTGCCAGCAGTTACTCGGATCGTTTATTGGCTTTCTTT. Encoded protein: CASSYSDRLLAFF.

The chain is built from TRBV6-5 and TRBJ1-2, with a tentative D call TRBD1 (5 bases). The CDR3 covers 13 residues. Germline assignment: CDR1 MNHEY and CDR2 SVGAGI. V lost 7 bases and J lost 4, with 13 bases in between. DNA for the CDR3: TGTGCCAGCACTCAGGGAGGAATCTATGGCTACACCTTC. Protein product: CASTQGGIYGYTF.

The rearrangement joins TRBV6-5 to TRBJ1-1, with D unresolved. This CDR3 contains 14 residues. The germline CDR1 and CDR2 sequences are MNHEY and SVGAGI. Trimming removed 6 bases from V and 1 base from J, with 12 bases in between. This chain's CDR3 is CASRPRQPNTEAFF. The CDR3 DNA is TGTGCCAGCAGGCCCAGGCAGCCGAACACTGAAGCTTTCTTT.

V usage is TRBV15 and J usage is TRBJ1-3; D might be TRBD1 (6 bases). Trimming took off 0 bases at V and 3 bases at J, with 15 bases between the two ends. Germline assignment: CDR1 LNHNV and CDR2 YYDKDF (reference sequence). The CDR3 sequence is 17 residues long. The CDR3 here is CATSRDLGGLSGNTIYF. CDR3 coding DNA: TGTGCCACCAGCAGAGATTTAGGGGGACTCAGTGGAAACACCATATATTTT. Full variable domain (missing parts from reference TRBV15 and TRBJ1-3): DAMVIQNPRYQVTQFGKPVTLSCSQTLNHNVMYWYQQKSSQAPKLLFHYYDKDFNNEADTPDNFQSRRPNTSFCFLDIRSPGLGDTAMYLCATSRDLGGLSGNTIYFGEGSWLTVV.